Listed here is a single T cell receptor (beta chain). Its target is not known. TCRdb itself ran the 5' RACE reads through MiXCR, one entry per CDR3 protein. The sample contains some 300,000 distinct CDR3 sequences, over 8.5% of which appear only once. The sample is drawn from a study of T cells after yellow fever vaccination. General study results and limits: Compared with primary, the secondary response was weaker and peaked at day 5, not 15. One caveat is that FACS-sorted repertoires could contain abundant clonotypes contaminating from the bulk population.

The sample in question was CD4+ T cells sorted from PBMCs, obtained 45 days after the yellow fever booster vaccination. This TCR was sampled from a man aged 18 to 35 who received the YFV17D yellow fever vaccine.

The CDR3 spells CASRVGVEELFF. The DNA of the CDR3 is TGTGCCAGCAGGGTGGGGGTAGAAGAACTGTTTTTT. This sequence joins TRBV6-6 and TRBJ1-4; D might be TRBD1 (5 bases). Looked up from germline, CDR1 is MNHNY and CDR2 is SVGAGI (reference sequence). The CDR3 length is 12 residues. The ends were cut back, 6 bases at V and 12 bases at J, with 14 bases in the middle.